This TCR beta chain was found in a study of T-cell memory formation after mild COVID-19. With regard to this clonotype: As yet, its antigen is unknown.

5'RACE primed from the constant segment yielded TCR alpha and TCR beta cDNA libraries bearing sample barcodes and UMIs. Each CDR3 protein is one row after TCRdb ran MiXCR on the 5' RACE reads. The repertoire holds some 40,000 distinct CDR3 sequences, about 6.1% seen once, with under 0.9% in the top ten. V was cut by 3 bases and J by 0 bases, with 12 bases left in between. The CDR3 spans 16 residues. Germline V gene sequence: CDR1 KGHSH, CDR2 LQKENI. Study-level points and caveats: Clones that shrank (day 15 to 85) were balanced CD4/CD8, whereas later expanders leaned CD4+. Memory from before infection featured some responding clones, which suggests cross-reactive memory joined.

The material sequenced was PBMCs or a T cell subset sorted from them (not recorded which). The receptor comes from an adult who had mild COVID-19 (a few samples of this study predate the infection). Cell type and time point are not known. The V and J genes are TRBV18 and TRBJ1-3, with a weak D call TRBD1 (6 bases). DNA for the CDR3: TGTGCCAGCTCACCCTATGGGGGCCCCTCTGGAAACACCATATATTTT. This codes for CASSPYGGPSGNTIYF.